Sequencing of this T cell receptor beta chain was carried out in a study of cytomegalovirus exposure and HLA in healthy donors. This clone has more than one count but fewer than ten. Its antigen is not identified. It was with 60 Vbeta and 13 Jbeta primers that the PCR ran. Data came from immunoSEQ multiplex PCR; TCRdb stores just in-frame clones and leaves some out. Among 160,000 or so clones listed, 72% were seen once. General study results and limits: The authors later found HLA-associated TCR beta chains more clonally expanded than equally common others.

V lost 2 bases and J 5 bases, leaving 4 bases between the germline ends. The CDR3 length is 12 residues. Looked up from germline, CDR1 is ENHRY and CDR2 is SYGVKD. This receptor was identified in a human donor in good health. The chain is built from TRBV10-3 and TRBJ2-1; D not certain. What was sequenced was PBMCs. The CDR3 sequence: CAISERDNEQFF. The CDR3 coding sequence is TGTGCCATCAGTGAGCGGGACAATGAGCAGTTCTTC.